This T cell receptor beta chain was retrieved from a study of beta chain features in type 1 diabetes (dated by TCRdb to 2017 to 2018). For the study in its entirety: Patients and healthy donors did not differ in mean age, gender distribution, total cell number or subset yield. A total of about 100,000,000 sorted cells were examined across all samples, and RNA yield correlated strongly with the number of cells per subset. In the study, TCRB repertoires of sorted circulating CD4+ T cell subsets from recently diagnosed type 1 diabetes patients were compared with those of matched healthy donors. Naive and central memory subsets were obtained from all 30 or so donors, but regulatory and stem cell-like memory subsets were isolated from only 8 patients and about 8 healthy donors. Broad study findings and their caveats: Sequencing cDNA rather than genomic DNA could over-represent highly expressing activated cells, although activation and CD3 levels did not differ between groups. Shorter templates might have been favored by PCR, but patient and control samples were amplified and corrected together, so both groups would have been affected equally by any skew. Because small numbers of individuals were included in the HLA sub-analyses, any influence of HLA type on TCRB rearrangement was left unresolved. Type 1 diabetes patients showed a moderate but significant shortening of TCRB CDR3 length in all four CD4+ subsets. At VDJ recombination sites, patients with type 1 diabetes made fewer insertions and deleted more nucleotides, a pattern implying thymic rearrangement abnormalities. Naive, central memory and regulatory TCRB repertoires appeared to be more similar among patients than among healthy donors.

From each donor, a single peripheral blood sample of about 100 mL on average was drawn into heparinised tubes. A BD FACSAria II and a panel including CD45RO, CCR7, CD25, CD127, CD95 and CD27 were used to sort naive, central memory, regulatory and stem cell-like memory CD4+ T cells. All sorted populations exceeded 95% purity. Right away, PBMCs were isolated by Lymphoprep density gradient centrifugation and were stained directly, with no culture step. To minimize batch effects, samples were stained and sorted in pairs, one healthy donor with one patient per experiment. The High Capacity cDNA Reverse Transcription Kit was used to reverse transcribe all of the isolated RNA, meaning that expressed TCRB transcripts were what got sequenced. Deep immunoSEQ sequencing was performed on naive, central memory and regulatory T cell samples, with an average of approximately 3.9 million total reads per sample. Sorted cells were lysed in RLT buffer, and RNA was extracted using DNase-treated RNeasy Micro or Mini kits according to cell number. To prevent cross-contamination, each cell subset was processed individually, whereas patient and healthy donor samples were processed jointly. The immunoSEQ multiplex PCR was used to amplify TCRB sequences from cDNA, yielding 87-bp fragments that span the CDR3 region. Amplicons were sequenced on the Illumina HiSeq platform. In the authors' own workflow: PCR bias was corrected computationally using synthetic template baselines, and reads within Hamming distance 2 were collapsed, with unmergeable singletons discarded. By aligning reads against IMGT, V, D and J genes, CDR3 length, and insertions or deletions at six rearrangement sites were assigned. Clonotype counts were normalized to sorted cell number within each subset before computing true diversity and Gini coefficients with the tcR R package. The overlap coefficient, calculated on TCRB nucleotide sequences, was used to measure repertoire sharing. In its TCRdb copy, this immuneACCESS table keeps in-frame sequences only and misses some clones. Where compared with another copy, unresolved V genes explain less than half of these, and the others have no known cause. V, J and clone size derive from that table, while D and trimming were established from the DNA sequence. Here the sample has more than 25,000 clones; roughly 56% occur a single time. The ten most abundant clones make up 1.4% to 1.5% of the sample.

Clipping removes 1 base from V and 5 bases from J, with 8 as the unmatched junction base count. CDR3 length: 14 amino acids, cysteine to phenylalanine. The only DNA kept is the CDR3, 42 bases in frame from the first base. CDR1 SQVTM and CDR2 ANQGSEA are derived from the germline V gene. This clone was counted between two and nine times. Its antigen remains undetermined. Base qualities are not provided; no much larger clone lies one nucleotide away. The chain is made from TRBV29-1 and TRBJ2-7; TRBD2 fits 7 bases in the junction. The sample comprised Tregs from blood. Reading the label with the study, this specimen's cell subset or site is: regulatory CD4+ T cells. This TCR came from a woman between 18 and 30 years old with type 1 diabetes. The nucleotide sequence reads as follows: TGCAGCGTTGAAGTCGCGGGAGTAATCCACGAGCAGTACTTC. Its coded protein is CSVEVAGVIHEQYF.